This TCR beta chain comes out of a study of cytomegalovirus exposure and HLA in healthy donors. This clone has only a few counts. Germline V gene sequence: CDR1 SGHRS, CDR2 YFSETQ. CDR3 length equals 13 residues. The V gene end was trimmed by 2 bases and the J gene end by 8 bases; junction bases not matched to a gene: 4. It was with 60 Vbeta and 13 Jbeta primers that the PCR ran. Data came from immunoSEQ multiplex PCR; TCRdb stores just in-frame clones and leaves some out. The data show fewer than 150,000 clones, roughly three quarters seen once. The V call is TRBV5-1, the J call TRBJ2-1; 7 nucleotides align to TRBD2. This TCR came from a man aged 25 to 40 in good health and CMV-seronegative. The sequencing input was PBMCs. The DNA of the CDR3 is TGCGCCAGCAGCTTCGGACTAGAGGATGAGCAGTTCTTC. Protein sequence: CASSFGLEDEQFF. Complete variable domain (other parts from reference TRBV5-1 and TRBJ2-1): KAGVTQTPRYLIKTRGQQVTLSCSPISGHRSVSWYQQTPGQGLQFLFEYFSETQRNKGNFPGRFSGRQFSNSRSEMNVSTLELGDSALYLCASSFGLEDEQFFGPGTRLTVL.